The rows below give T cell receptor beta chains drawn from one sample of a study of cytomegalovirus exposure and HLA in healthy donors. The repertoire was sequenced with immunoSEQ multiplex PCR; TCRdb's copy has only in-frame clones and lacks some. The profile shows about 130,000 clones, 8.5% of them singletons. Material: PBMCs. The receptors here all came from a man in his forties in good health and CMV-seronegative. The CDR3 runs from the conserved cysteine through the conserved F or W. A D gene is named only where the DNA matches it firmly. Where a row states a size, it is once, few, many or the class of an expanded clone; other rows omit it.

abundance	d_gene	v_gene	j_gene	len	CDR3nt	CDR3aa
NA	NA	TRBV25-1	TRBJ2-5	11	TGTGCCAGCAGTGAATCCCCGGTCCAGTACTTC	CASSESPVQYF
few	NA	TRBV5-1	TRBJ1-4	13	TGCGCCAGCAGCCCAGGACACTATGAAAAACTGTTTTTT	CASSPGHYEKLFF
NA	NA	TRBV18	TRBJ2-1	16	TGTGCCAGCTCACCACCTGCAAGGGGACACTACAATGAGCAGTTCTTC	CASSPPARGHYNEQFF
NA	TRBD1	TRBV7-2	TRBJ1-1	14	TGTGCCAGCAGCTTAGTTCCAGGGGGGACTGAAGCTTTCTTT	CASSLVPGGTEAFF
NA	NA	TRBV30	TRBJ1-5	15	TGTGCCTGGACCCTGCCCGGAGAAGGAGGTCAGCCCCAGCATTTT	CAWTLPGEGGQPQHF
NA	NA	TRBV11-2	TRBJ2-2	16	TGTGCCAGCAGCCCTCCAGGGGGGTTGAACACCGGGGAGCTGTTTTTT	CASSPPGGLNTGELFF
NA	TRBD2	TRBV5-4	TRBJ2-5	14	TGTGCCAGCAGCAGGACTAGCGGACAAGAGACCCAGTACTTC	CASSRTSGQETQYF
few	NA	TRBV6-1	TRBJ2-7	13	TGTGCCAGCAGTCGGACAGTCTCCTACGAGCAGTACTTC	CASSRTVSYEQYF
few	TRBD2	TRBV29-1	TRBJ2-1	13	TGCAGCGTTGAAGCGGGGGGGCGTATTGAGCAGTTCTTC	CSVEAGGRIEQFF
NA	NA	TRBV11-1	TRBJ2-5	15	TGTGCCAGCAGCCCTAGTACAGGGACGAGGGAGACCCAGTACTTC	CASSPSTGTRETQYF
few	NA	TRBV10-2	TRBJ2-7	14	TGCGCCAGCAGTGAATCCGGTGGACAATACGAGCAGTACTTC	CASSESGGQYEQYF
NA	TRBD1	TRBV6-5	TRBJ1-1	14	TGTGCCAGCAAACCAGGGGGGCAAGGGACTGAAGCTTTCTTT	CASKPGGQGTEAFF
NA	TRBD2	TRBV5-6	TRBJ2-3	17	TGTGCCAGCAGCTTGGGGCTAGCGGGGGCCCTCACAGATACGCAGTATTTT	CASSLGLAGALTDTQYF
NA	TRBD2	TRBV5-8	TRBJ2-2	19	TGTGCCAGCAGCTTGGCCCGACTAGCGGGGGGCCCTAACACCGGGGAGCTGTTTTTT	CASSLARLAGGPNTGELFF
NA	TRBD2	TRBV5-1	TRBJ2-5	16	TGCGCCAGCAGCGGGGGACTAGCGGGGGTACAAGAGACCCAGTACTTC	CASSGGLAGVQETQYF
NA	TRBD2	TRBV19	TRBJ2-3	16	TGTGCCAGTAGCCCCCTAGCGGGGGTCCGCGGAGATACGCAGTATTTT	CASSPLAGVRGDTQYF
NA	TRBD1	TRBV7-6	TRBJ2-2	14	TGTGCCAGCAGCCGGACAGGGAACACCGGGGAGCTGTTTTTT	CASSRTGNTGELFF
NA	NA	TRBV4-1	TRBJ2-7	15	TGCGCCAGCAGCCAAGATTCGCAGGGGCGAGGGGAGCAGTACTTC	CASSQDSQGRGEQYF
few	TRBD2	TRBV2	TRBJ2-5	16	TGTGCCAGCAGTTACTACGGGGGGGCCGTCCGGGAGACCCAGTACTTC	CASSYYGGAVRETQYF
NA	NA	TRBV6-5	TRBJ1-2	12	TGTGCCAGCAGTTACGGGGGGTATGGCTACACCTTC	CASSYGGYGYTF
NA	NA	TRBV7-6	TRBJ2-5	14	TGTGCCAGCAGTTTTAGCGGTCTCCAAGAGACCCAGTACTTC	CASSFSGLQETQYF
few	NA	TRBV9	TRBJ1-2	15	TGTGCCAGCAGCCTGGATGGGAACAGGGTTTATGGCTACACCTTC	CASSLDGNRVYGYTF
few	NA	TRBV6-5	TRBJ1-2	13	TGTGCCAGCAGTTACGGTCCCAGGCTTGGCTACACCTTC	CASSYGPRLGYTF
few	TRBD1	TRBV27	TRBJ2-7	14	TGTGCCAGCAGTGCCGGGACAGGGACCTACGAGCAGTACTTC	CASSAGTGTYEQYF
NA	TRBD1	TRBV28	TRBJ1-2	18	TGTGCCAGCAGTCAAGCACGACTACAGGGGGCACGGGACTATGGCTACACCTTC	CASSQARLQGARDYGYTF
NA	TRBD1	TRBV18	TRBJ1-1	16	TGTGCCAGCTCAAGCGAGATGACAGGGTATTATACTGAAGCTTTCTTT	CASSSEMTGYYTEAFF
few	TRBD2	TRBV6-5	TRBJ2-1	15	TGTGCCAGCAGCGCCGGGACTAGCGGGTCTACTGAGCAGTTCTTC	CASSAGTSGSTEQFF
NA	NA	TRBV7-2	TRBJ1-4	15	TGTGCCAGCAGCTTAGATATCGGCAGGTTTGAAAAACTGTTTTTT	CASSLDIGRFEKLFF
NA	TRBD2	TRBV7-6	TRBJ2-6	15	TGTGCCAGCAGCAACGGACTAGCTGGGGCCAACGTCCTGACTTTC	CASSNGLAGANVLTF
NA	TRBD1	TRBV27	TRBJ1-5	13	TGTGCCAGCAGTAGGACAGGGTCCCAGCCCCAGCATTTT	CASSRTGSQPQHF
NA	NA	TRBV19	TRBJ1-1	16	TGTGCCAGTAGTATAGTAAGGGGCCGACTGAACACTGAAGCTTTCTTT	CASSIVRGRLNTEAFF
few	NA	TRBV2	TRBJ1-3	15	TGTGCCAGCCGAAAGAGGACAGTCTCTGGAAACACCATATATTTT	CASRKRTVSGNTIYF
few	TRBD1	TRBV5-4	TRBJ2-7	14	TGTGCCAGCAGCCCCCGGGACAGCATCTACGAGCAGTACTTC	CASSPRDSIYEQYF
few	TRBD2	TRBV7-8	TRBJ2-1	15	TGTGCCAGCAGCATCTCTAGCGGGGACCACAATGAGCAGTTCTTC	CASSISSGDHNEQFF
NA	TRBD2	TRBV6-4	TRBJ2-7	15	TGTGCCAGCAGTGACCCTAGCGGAGTTACCTACGAGCAGTACTTC	CASSDPSGVTYEQYF
NA	TRBD1	TRBV10-3	TRBJ2-2	16	TGTGCCATCAGTGGAAATTCCGGGACAGACACCGGGGAGCTGTTTTTT	CAISGNSGTDTGELFF
NA	NA	TRBV5-4	TRBJ2-1	15	TGTGCCAGCAGCTCCCGAACGGGATTTCTTAATGAGCAGTTCTTC	CASSSRTGFLNEQFF
NA	NA	TRBV4-3	TRBJ2-7	13	TGCGCCAGCAGCCAAGACACCTACTACGAGCAGTACTTC	CASSQDTYYEQYF
NA	NA	TRBV7-7	TRBJ1-1	13	TGTGCCAGCAGCTTATATGTGAACACTGAAGCTTTCTTT	CASSLYVNTEAFF
few	TRBD2	TRBV9	TRBJ2-4	17	TGTGCCAGCAGCCCAGGCGGGGGACCTGGGGCCAAAAACATTCAGTACTTC	CASSPGGGPGAKNIQYF
NA	NA	TRBV9	TRBJ1-1	16	TGTGCCAGCAGCGTAGGGATCCAGGGCCAGAACACTGAAGCTTTCTTT	CASSVGIQGQNTEAFF
once	NA	TRBV7-8	TRBJ1-2	13	TGTGCCAGAAGCGCAGGACAGACCTATGGCTACACCTTC	CARSAGQTYGYTF
few	TRBD2	TRBV7-3	TRBJ2-1	15	TGTGCCAGCAGCCCTGGGACTAGCGGTTTCAATGAGCAGTTCTTC	CASSPGTSGFNEQFF
few	TRBD1	TRBV12-5	TRBJ1-5	14	TGTGCTAGTGGAGAACAGGGGGCGGGTCAGCCCCAGCATTTT	CASGEQGAGQPQHF
few	NA	TRBV5-4	TRBJ1-2	11	TGTGCCAGCAGCGAGGTCGATGGCTACACCTTC	CASSEVDGYTF
few	TRBD2	TRBV13	TRBJ2-1	16	TGTGCCAGCAGCTTAGGCCGACTAGCGGGGGGGCGGGAGCAGTTCTTC	CASSLGRLAGGREQFF
few	NA	TRBV15	TRBJ1-3	15	TGTGCCACCAGCAGCCTCAATGTTGAGGTAAACACCATATATTTT	CATSSLNVEVNTIYF
few	TRBD1	TRBV6-6	TRBJ1-4	14	TGTGCCAGCAGTCCCGACAGGGTTGGTGAAAAACTGTTTTTT	CASSPDRVGEKLFF
NA	NA	TRBV23-1	TRBJ2-1	13	TGCGCCAGCACCCGCGAGTTCTACAATGAGCAGTTCTTC	CASTREFYNEQFF
few	TRBD1	TRBV2	TRBJ1-2	13	TGTGCCAGCAGTGTGACAGGGAACTCTGGCTACACCTTC	CASSVTGNSGYTF
few	NA	TRBV5-4	TRBJ2-1	12	TGTGCCAGCAGCCGCGGATGGGACTCACAGTTCTTC	CASSRGWDSQFF
NA	TRBD1	TRBV6-1	TRBJ1-1	14	TGTGCCAGCAGCCGACAGGGACAGAACACTGAAGCTTTCTTT	CASSRQGQNTEAFF
NA	NA	TRBV19	TRBJ1-4	15	TGTGCCAGTAGTATAGCCCGGGGGGCGAATGAAAAACTGTTTTTT	CASSIARGANEKLFF
NA	NA	TRBV9	TRBJ2-3	13	TGTGCCAGCAGAACCCAGGGGACAGATACGCAGTATTTT	CASRTQGTDTQYF
few	NA	TRBV6-5	TRBJ1-1	14	TGTGCCAGCAGTTACGATTCCGGGTCCCCCGGGGCTTTCTTT	CASSYDSGSPGAFF
NA	TRBD1	TRBV18	TRBJ2-5	13	TGTGCCAGCTCACCGGACAGGGTGAAGACCCAGTACTTC	CASSPDRVKTQYF
NA	NA	TRBV6-1	TRBJ2-1	13	TGTGCCAGCAGTGTCAGTCAGGGCCTTGAGCAGTTCTTC	CASSVSQGLEQFF
few	TRBD1	TRBV6-6	TRBJ1-4	15	TGTGCCAGCTGGGGACAGGGGACAACTAATGAAAAACTGTTTTTT	CASWGQGTTNEKLFF
NA	NA	TRBV5-4	TRBJ2-5	16	TGTGCCAGCAGCTTGGGGGGAGGGGGTGCCCAAGAGACCCAGTACTTC	CASSLGGGGAQETQYF
few	NA	TRBV27	TRBJ1-6	14	TGTGCCAGCAGTTTAGGACAGATCAATTCACCCCTCCACTTT	CASSLGQINSPLHF